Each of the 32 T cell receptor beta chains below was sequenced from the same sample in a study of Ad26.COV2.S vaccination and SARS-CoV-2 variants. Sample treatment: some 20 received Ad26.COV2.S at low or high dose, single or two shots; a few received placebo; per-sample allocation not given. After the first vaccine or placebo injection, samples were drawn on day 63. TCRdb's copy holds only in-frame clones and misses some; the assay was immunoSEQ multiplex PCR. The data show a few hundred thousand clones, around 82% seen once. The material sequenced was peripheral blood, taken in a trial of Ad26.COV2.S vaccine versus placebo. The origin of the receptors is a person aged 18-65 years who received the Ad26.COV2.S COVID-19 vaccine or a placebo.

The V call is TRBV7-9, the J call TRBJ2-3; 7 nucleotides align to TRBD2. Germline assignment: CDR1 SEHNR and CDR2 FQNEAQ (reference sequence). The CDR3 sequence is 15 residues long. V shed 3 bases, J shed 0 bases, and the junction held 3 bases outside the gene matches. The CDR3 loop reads CASSFSSGSTDTQYF. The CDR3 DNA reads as TGTGCCAGCAGCTTTTCTAGCGGTAGCACAGATACGCAGTATTTT. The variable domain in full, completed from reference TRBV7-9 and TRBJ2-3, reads DTGVSQNPRHKITKRGQNVTFRCDPISEHNRLYWYRQTLGQGPEFLTYFQNEAQLEKSRLLSDRFSAERPKGSFSTLEIQRTEQGDSAMYLCASSFSSGSTDTQYFGPGTRLTVL.

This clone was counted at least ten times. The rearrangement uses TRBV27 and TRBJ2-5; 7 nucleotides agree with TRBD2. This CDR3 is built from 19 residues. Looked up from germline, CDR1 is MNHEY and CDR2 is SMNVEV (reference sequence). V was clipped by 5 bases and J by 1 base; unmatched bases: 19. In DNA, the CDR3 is TGTGCCAGCAGTCCCAGCCCGGAGCGGGGAGGACCCACCCAAGAGACCCAGTACTTC. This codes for CASSPSPERGGPTQETQYF.

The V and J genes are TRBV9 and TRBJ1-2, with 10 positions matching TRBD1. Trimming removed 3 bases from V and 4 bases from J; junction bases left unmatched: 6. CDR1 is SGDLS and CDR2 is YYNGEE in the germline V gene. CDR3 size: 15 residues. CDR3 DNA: TGTGCCAGCAGCGCCAGGACAGGGGGTAGCTATGGCTACACCTTC. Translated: CASSARTGGSYGYTF.

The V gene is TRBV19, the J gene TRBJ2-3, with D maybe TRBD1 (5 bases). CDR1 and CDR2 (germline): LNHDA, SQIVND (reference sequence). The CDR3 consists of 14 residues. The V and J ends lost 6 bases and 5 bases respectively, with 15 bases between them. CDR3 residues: CASSPGKGVDTQYF. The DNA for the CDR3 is TGTGCCAGTAGCCCCGGTAAAGGGGTAGATACGCAGTATTTT.

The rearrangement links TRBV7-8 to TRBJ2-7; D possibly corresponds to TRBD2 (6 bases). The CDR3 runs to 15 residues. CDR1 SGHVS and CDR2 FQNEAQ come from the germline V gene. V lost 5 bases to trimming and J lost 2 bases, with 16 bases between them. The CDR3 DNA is TGTGCCAGCAGCCCCGGGAGCCAATTCCCCTACGAGCAGTACTTC. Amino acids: CASSPGSQFPYEQYF.

CDR3 coding DNA: TGTGCCAGCAGCGTAGGGACTAGCGGCGCATCCTACGAGCAGTACTTC. Its protein is CASSVGTSGASYEQYF. The gene calls are TRBV9 and TRBJ2-7; 10 positions agree with TRBD2. CDR3 length equals 16 residues. The germline V gene encodes CDR1 SGDLS and CDR2 YYNGEE. The junction had 4 bases not matched to a gene; V was cut back by 0 bases and J by 1 base.

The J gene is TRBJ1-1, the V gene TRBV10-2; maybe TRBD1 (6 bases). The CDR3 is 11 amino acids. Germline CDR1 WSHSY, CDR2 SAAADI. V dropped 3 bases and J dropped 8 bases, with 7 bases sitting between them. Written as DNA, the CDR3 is TGCGCCAGCAGTGACACAGGGGAAGCTTTCTTT. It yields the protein CASSDTGEAFF.

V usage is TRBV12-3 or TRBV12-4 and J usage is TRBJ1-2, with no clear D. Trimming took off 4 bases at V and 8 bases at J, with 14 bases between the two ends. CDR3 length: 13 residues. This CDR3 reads CASSYRLFGGYTF. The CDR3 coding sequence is TGTGCCAGCAGTTATCGCCTATTCGGGGGCTACACCTTC.

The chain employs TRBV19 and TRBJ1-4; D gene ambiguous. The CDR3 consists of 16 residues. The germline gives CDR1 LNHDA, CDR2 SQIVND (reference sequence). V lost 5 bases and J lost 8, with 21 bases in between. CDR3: CASSQLWAGVREKLFF. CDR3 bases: TGTGCCAGTAGTCAACTATGGGCGGGCGTTAGAGAAAAACTGTTTTTT.

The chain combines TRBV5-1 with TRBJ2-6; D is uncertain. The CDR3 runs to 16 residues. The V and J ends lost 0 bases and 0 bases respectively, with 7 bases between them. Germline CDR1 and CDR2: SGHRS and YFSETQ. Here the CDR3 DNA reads TGCGCCAGCAGCTTGGGTTCCAGCTCTGGGGCCAACGTCCTGACTTTC. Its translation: CASSLGSSSGANVLTF.

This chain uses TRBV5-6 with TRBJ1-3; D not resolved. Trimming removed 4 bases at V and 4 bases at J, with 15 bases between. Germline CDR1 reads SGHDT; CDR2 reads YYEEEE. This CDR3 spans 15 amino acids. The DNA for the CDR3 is TGTGCCAGCAGCCCGCTCCGAAACGGGGGAAACACCATATATTTT. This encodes CASSPLRNGGNTIYF.

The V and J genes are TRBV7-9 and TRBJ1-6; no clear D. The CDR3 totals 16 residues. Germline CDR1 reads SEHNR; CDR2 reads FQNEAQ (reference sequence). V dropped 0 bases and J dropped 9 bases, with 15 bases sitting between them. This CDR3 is CASSLAIPSLGSPLHF. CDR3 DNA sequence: TGTGCCAGCAGCTTAGCCATCCCTTCGTTGGGTTCACCCCTCCACTTT.

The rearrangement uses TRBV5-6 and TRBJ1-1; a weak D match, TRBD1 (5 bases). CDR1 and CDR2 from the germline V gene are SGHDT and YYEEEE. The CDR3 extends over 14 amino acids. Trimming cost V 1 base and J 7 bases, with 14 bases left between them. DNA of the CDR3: TGTGCCAGCAGCTTGCCAGGGAACGGCCTTGAAGCTTTCTTT. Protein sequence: CASSLPGNGLEAFF.

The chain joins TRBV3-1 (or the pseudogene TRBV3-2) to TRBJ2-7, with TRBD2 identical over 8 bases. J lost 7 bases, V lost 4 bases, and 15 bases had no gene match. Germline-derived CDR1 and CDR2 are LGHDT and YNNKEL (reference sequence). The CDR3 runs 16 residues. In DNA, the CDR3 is TGTGCCAGCAGCCTTTTTGGACTAGCCCCTTCGGGGGAGCAGTACTTC. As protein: CASSLFGLAPSGEQYF.

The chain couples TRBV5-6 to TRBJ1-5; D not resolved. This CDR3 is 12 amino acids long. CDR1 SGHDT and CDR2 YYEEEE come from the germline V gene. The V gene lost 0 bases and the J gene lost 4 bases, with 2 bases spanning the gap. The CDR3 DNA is TGTGCCAGCAGCTTGGTTAATCAGCCCCAGCATTTT. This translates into CASSLVNQPQHF. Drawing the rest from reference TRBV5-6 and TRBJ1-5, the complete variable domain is DAGVTQSPTHLIKTRGQQVTLRCSPKSGHDTVSWYQQALGQGPQFIFQYYEEEERQRGNFPDRFSGHQFPNYSSELNVNALLLGDSALYLCASSLVNQPQHFGDGTRLSIL.

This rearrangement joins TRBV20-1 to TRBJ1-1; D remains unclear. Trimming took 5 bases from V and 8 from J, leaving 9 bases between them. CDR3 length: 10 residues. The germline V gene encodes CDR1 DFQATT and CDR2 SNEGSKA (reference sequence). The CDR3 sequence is CSAYLFEAFF. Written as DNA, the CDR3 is TGCAGTGCTTACCTTTTCGAAGCTTTCTTT.

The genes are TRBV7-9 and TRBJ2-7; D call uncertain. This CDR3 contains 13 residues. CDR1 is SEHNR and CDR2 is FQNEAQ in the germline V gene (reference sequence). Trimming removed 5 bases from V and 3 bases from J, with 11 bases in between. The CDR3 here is CASSPSVSYEQYF. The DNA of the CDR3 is TGTGCCAGCAGCCCCTCGGTGAGCTACGAGCAGTACTTC.

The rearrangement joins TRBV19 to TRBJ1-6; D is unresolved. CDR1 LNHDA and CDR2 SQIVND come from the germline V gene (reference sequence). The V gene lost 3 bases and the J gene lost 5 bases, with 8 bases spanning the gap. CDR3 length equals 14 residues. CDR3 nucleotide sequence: TGTGCCAGTAGTATGGCACAGAATAATTCACCCCTCCACTTT. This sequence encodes CASSMAQNNSPLHF.

This chain's CDR3 is CASSYLGAGDEAFF. The CDR3 DNA follows: TGTGCCAGCAGTTACTTGGGTGCAGGGGATGAAGCTTTCTTT. The chain employs TRBV6-5 and TRBJ1-1, with a weak D call TRBD1 (6 bases). CDR3 length equals 14 residues. The V and J ends lost 1 base and 7 bases respectively, with 13 bases between them. CDR1 and CDR2 from the germline V gene are MNHEY and SVGAGI.

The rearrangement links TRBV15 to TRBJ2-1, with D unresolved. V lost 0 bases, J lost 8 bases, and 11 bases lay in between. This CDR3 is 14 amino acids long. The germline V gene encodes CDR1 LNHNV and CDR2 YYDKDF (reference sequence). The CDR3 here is CATSRDPVADEQFF. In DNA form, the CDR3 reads TGTGCCACCAGCAGAGATCCGGTTGCAGATGAGCAGTTCTTC.

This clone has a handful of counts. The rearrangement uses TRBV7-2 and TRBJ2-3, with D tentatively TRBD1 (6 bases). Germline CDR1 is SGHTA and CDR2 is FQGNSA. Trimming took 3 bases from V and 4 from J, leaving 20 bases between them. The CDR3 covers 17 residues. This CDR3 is CASSFTGTLPGPDTQYF. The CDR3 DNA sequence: TGTGCCAGCAGCTTTACCGGGACACTCCCAGGGCCAGATACGCAGTATTTT.

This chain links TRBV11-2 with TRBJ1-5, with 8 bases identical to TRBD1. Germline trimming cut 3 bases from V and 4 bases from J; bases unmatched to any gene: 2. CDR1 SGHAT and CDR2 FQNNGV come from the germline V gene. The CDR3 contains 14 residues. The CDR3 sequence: CASSFGQGNQPQHF. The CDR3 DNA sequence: TGTGCCAGCAGCTTTGGACAGGGTAATCAGCCCCAGCATTTT. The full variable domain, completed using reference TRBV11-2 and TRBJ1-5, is EAGVAQSPRYKIIEKRQSVAFWCNPISGHATLYWYQQILGQGPKLLIQFQNNGVVDDSQLPKDRFSAERLKGVDSTLKIQPAKLEDSAVYLCASSFGQGNQPQHFGDGTRLSIL.

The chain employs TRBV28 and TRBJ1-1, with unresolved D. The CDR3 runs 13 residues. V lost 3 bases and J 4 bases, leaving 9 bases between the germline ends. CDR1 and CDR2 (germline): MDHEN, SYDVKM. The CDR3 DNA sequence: TGTGCCAGCAGTTTTCCGAGCGGCACTGAAGCTTTCTTT. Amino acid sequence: CASSFPSGTEAFF.

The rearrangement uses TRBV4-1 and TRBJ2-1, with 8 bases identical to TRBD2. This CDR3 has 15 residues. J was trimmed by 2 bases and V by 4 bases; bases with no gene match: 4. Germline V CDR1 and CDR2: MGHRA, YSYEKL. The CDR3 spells CASSPREGPYNEQFF. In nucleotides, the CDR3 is TGCGCCAGCAGCCCACGGGAGGGCCCCTACAATGAGCAGTTCTTC.

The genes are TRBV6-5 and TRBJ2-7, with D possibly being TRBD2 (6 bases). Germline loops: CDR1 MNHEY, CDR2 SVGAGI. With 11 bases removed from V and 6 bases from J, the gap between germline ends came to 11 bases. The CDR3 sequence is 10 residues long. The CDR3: CAAGRREQYF. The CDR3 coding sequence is TGTGCCGCGGGGAGGCGCGAGCAGTACTTC.

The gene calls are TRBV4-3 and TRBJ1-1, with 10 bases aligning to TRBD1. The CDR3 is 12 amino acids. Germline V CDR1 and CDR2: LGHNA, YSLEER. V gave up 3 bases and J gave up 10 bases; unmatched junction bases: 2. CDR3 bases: TGCGCCAGCAGCCAGGACAGGGGGAGAGCTTTCTTT. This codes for CASSQDRGRAFF.

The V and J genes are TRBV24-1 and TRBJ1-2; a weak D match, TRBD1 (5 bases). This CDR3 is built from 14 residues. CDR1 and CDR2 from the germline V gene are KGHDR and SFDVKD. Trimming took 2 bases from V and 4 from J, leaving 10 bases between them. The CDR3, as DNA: TGTGCCACCAGTGATTCCAGGGCGGCCTATGGCTACACCTTC. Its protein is CATSDSRAAYGYTF.

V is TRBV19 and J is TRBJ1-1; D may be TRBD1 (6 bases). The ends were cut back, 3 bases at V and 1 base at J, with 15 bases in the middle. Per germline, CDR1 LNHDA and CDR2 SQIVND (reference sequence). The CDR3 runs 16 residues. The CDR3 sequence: CASSIRAGAKNTEAFF. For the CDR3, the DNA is TGTGCCAGTAGTATTCGGGCAGGGGCCAAGAACACTGAAGCTTTCTTT.

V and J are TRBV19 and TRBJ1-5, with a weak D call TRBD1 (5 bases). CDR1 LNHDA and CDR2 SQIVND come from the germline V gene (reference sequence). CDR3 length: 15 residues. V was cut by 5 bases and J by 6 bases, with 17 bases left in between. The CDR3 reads CASSSRGERGQPQHF. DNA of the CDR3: TGTGCCAGTAGTTCCCGGGGAGAAAGGGGTCAGCCCCAGCATTTT.

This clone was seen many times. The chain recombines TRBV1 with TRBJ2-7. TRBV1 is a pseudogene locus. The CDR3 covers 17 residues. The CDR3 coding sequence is TGCACCAGCAGCCAAGATCCCCCTTATCGAATTGGGAACGAGCAGTACTTC. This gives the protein CTSSQDPPYRIGNEQYF.

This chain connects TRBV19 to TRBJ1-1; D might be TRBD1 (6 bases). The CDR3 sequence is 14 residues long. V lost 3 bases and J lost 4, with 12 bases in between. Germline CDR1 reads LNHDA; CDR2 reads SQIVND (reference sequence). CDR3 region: CASSIPGGPTEAFF. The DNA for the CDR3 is TGTGCCAGTAGTATCCCGGGGGGGCCCACTGAAGCTTTCTTT.

CDR3 sequence: CSARPQGEQYF. In DNA, the CDR3 is TGCAGTGCTAGACCCCAGGGGGAGCAGTACTTC. The chain links TRBV20-1 to TRBJ2-7; tentatively, D is TRBD1 (6 bases). Germline V gene sequence: CDR1 DFQATT, CDR2 SNEGSKA (reference sequence). This CDR3 is built from 11 residues. V shed 2 bases and J shed 7 bases, with 9 bases lying between them.